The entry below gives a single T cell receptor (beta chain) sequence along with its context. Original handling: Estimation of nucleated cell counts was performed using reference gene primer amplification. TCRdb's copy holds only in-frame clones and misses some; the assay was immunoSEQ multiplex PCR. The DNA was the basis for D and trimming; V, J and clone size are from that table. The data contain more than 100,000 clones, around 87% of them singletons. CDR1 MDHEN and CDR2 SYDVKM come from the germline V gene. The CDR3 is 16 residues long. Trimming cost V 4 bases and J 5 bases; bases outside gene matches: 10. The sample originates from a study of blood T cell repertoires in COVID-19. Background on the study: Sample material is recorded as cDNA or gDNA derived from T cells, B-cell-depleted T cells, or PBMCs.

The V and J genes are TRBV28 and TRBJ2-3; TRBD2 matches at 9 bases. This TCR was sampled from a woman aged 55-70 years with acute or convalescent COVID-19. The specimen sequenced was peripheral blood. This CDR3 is CASSSRLSGRRDTQYF. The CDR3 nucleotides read TGTGCCAGCAGTTCCCGACTAAGCGGGAGGAGAGATACGCAGTATTTT.